A single sample is the source of the 9 T cell receptor beta chains below, sequenced in a study of shared clonotypes between healthy human individuals. Sequenced by immunoSEQ multiplex PCR; TCRdb stores in-frame clones only, minus some. The sample shows roughly 2.2 million clones, 85% to 95% of them seen only once. Sequencing was performed on naive CD4+ T cells from PBMCs. Subset denoted: CD45RA+ positively selected. The receptors come from a man between 18 and 35 years old in good health. Some clones in this sample may be carry-over from other donors' samples.

The V and J genes are TRBV28 and TRBJ2-7; tentative D call: TRBD1 (5 bases). The CDR3 is 13 amino acids. The V and J ends lost 5 bases and 8 bases respectively, with 16 bases between them. From germline, CDR1 is MDHEN and CDR2 SYDVKM. The CDR3 sequence: CASSETVQYKQYF. The CDR3 DNA sequence: TGTGCCAGCAGTGAGACAGTCCAATACAAGCAGTACTTC.

This chain links TRBV7-8 with TRBJ1-2; D is unclear. Trimming stripped 5 bases from V and 5 bases from J, with 15 bases between. This CDR3 has 14 amino acids. Germline V CDR1 and CDR2: SGHVS, FQNEAQ. The CDR3 sequence: CASSRTGETYGYTF. CDR3 DNA: TGTGCCAGCAGCCGAACGGGTGAAACTTATGGCTACACCTTC.

The rearrangement joins TRBV27 to TRBJ2-3; 8 bases line up with TRBD2. The V segment lost 5 bases and the J segment 0 bases; nucleotides outside the gene matches: 13. The V gene's germline CDR1 is MNHEY and CDR2 SMNVEV (reference sequence). This CDR3 has 18 amino acids. The CDR3, as DNA: TGTGCCAGCAGTCCGCCGAGGACGGGAGGGGCTAGCACAGATACGCAGTATTTT. It translates to CASSPPRTGGASTDTQYF.

This chain connects TRBV7-2 to TRBJ1-2; 8 nucleotides match TRBD1. V lost 2 bases and J lost 6; bases outside the gene matches: 11. From germline, CDR1 is SGHTA and CDR2 FQGNSA. The CDR3 sequence is 16 residues long. CDR3 nucleotides: TGTGCCAGCAGCTTACTCCCAGGGGGCGGGGAGAATGGCTACACCTTC. Translating it yields CASSLLPGGGENGYTF.

V and J are TRBV7-2 and TRBJ2-2; maybe TRBD2 (5 bases). V lost 2 bases and J 4 bases, leaving 14 bases between the germline ends. Per germline, CDR1 SGHTA and CDR2 FQGNSA. The length of the CDR3 is 16 residues. The CDR3 sequence: CASSLSPRATTGELFF. The CDR3 DNA sequence: TGTGCCAGCAGCTTAAGCCCGCGGGCGACCACCGGGGAGCTGTTTTTT. The full variable domain, rest sourced from reference TRBV7-2 and TRBJ2-2, is GAGVSQSPSNKVTEKGKDVELRCDPISGHTALYWYRQSLGQGLEFLIYFQGNSAPDKSGLPSDRFSAERTGGSVSTLTIQRTQQEDSAVYLCASSLSPRATTGELFFGEGSRLTVL.

This sequence joins TRBV5-1 and TRBJ2-2; 11 positions match TRBD2. Germline lookup yields CDR1 SGHRS and CDR2 YFSETQ. Losses at the gene ends were 4 bases for V and 8 bases for J; bases not matched to a gene: 13. The CDR3 has 17 amino acids. The CDR3 region has the DNA TGCGCCAGCAGCCCCACCGGGACTAGCGGACTAGGTGGGGAGCTGTTTTTT. It yields the protein CASSPTGTSGLGGELFF.

The V and J genes are TRBV7-2 and TRBJ1-1, with unresolved D. CDR1 and CDR2 (germline): SGHTA, FQGNSA. The germline V and J ends were trimmed by 2 bases and 4 bases, with 11 bases remaining between them. This CDR3 has 14 residues. DNA of the CDR3: TGTGCCAGCAGCTTAACGGGTCCCAGCACTGAAGCTTTCTTT. Translation: CASSLTGPSTEAFF.

V and J are TRBV10-2 and TRBJ2-7; D is ambiguous. Per germline, CDR1 WSHSY and CDR2 SAAADI. V was clipped by 3 bases and J by 10 bases, with 7 bases between them. This CDR3 is built from 10 residues. CDR3 amino acids: CASSDTKQYF. Here the CDR3 DNA reads TGCGCCAGCAGTGATACAAAACAGTACTTC.

The chain joins TRBV6-5 to TRBJ1-3; D perhaps matches TRBD1 (6 bases). Germline CDR1 MNHEY, CDR2 SVGAGI. The CDR3 extends over 14 amino acids. Trimming removed 5 bases from V and 14 bases from J, with 22 bases in between. The CDR3 spells CASSNLLVTGRLYF. The CDR3, as DNA: TGTGCCAGCAGTAATCTTTTAGTTACAGGGCGTCTATATTTT.